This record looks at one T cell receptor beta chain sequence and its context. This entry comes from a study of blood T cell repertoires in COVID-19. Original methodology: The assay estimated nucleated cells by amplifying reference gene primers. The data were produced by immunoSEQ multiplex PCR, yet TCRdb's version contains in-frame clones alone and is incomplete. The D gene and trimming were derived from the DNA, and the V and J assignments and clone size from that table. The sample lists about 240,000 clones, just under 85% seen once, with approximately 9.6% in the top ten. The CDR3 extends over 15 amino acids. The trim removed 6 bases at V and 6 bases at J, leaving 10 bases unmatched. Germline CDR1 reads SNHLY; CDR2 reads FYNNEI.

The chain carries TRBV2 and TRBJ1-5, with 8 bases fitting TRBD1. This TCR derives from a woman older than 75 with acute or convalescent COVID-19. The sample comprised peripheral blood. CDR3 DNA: TGTGCCAGCAGGGTCGATCAGGGGGCGGTTCAGCCCCAGCATTTT. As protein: CASRVDQGAVQPQHF. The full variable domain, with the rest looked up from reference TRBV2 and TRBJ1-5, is EPEVTQTPSHQVTQMGQEVILRCVPISNHLYFYWYRQILGQKVEFLVSFYNNEISEKSEIFDDQFSVERPDGSNFTLKIRSTKLEDSAMYFCASRVDQGAVQPQHFGDGTRLSIL.